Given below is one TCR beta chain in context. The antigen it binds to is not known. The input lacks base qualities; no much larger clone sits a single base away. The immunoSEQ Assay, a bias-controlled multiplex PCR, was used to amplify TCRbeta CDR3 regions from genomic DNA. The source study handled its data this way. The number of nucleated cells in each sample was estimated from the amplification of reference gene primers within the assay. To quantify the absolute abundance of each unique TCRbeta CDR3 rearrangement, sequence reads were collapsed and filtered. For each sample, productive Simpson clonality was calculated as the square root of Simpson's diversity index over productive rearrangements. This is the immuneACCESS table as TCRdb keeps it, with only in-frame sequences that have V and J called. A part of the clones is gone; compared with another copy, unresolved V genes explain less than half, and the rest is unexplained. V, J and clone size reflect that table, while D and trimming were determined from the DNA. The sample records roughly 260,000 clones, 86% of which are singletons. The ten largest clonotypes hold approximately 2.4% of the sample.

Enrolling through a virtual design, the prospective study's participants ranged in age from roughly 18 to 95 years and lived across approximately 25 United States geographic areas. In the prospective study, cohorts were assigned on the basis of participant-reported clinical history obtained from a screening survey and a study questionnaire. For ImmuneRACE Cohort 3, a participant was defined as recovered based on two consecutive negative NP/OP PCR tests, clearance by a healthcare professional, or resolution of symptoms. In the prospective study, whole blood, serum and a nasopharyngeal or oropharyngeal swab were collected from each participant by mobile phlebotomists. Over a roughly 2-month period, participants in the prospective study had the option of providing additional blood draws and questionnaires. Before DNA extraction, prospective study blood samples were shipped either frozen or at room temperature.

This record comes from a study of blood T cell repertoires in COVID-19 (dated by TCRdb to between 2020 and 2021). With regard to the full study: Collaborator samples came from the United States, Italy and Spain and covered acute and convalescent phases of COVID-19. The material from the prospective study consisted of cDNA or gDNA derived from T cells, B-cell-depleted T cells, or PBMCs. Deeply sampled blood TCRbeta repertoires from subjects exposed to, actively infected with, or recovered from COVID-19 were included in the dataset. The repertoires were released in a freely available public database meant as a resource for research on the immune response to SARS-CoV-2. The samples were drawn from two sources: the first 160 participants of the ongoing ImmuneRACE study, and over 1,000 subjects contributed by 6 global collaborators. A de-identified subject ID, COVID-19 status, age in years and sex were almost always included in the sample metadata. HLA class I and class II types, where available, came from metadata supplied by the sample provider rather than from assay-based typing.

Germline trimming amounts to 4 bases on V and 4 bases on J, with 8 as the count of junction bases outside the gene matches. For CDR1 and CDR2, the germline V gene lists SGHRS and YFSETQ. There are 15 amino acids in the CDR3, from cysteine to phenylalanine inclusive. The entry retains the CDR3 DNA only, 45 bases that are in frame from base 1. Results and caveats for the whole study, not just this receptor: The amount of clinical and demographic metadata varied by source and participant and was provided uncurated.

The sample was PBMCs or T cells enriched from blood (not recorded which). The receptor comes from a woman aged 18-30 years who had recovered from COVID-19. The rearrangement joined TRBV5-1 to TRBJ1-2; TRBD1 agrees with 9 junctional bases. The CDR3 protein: CASSRGQGPFYGYTF. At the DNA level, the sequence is TGCGCCAGCAGCCGGGGACAGGGCCCGTTCTATGGCTACACCTTC.